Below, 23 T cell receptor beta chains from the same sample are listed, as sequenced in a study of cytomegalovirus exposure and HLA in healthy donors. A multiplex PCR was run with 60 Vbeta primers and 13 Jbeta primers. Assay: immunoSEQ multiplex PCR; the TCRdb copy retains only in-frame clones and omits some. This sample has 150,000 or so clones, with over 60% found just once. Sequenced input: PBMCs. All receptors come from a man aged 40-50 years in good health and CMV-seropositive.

The DNA of the CDR3 is TGTGCCAGCTCACCGGCCTGGGACAGGCTTAATGAAAAACTGTTTTTT. Amino acids: CASSPAWDRLNEKLFF. V gene TRBV18 combines with J gene TRBJ1-4; 8 bases fit TRBD1. The CDR3 sequence is 16 residues long. J gave up 4 bases and V 3 bases, and 7 bases lay outside the gene matches. Germline CDR1 and CDR2: KGHSH and LQKENI.

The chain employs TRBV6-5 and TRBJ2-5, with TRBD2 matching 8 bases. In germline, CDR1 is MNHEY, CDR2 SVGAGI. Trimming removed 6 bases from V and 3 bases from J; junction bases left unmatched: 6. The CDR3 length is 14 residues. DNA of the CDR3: TGTGCCAGCAGACCCGGGACTAGAGAAGAGACCCAGTACTTC. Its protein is CASRPGTREETQYF.

CDR3: CASSPDTTQYF. The CDR3, as DNA: TGTGCCAGCAGCCCCGACACGACCCAGTACTTC. J is TRBJ2-5 and V is TRBV11-2, with D hard to call. V was clipped by 5 bases and J by 7 bases, with 8 bases between them. The CDR3 consists of 11 residues. Germline CDR1 reads SGHAT; CDR2 reads FQNNGV.

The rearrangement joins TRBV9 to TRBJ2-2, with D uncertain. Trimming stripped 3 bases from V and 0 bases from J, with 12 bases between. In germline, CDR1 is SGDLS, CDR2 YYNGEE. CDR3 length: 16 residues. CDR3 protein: CASSGLPGANTGELFF. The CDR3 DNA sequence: TGTGCCAGCAGCGGCCTCCCCGGAGCGAACACCGGGGAGCTGTTTTTT.

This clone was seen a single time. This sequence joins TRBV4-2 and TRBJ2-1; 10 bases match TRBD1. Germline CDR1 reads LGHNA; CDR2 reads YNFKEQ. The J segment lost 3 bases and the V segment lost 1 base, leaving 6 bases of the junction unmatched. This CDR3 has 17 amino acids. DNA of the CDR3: TGTGCCAGCAGCCAAGGAGGGACAGGGGCGCTCTACAATGAGCAGTTCTTC. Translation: CASSQGGTGALYNEQFF.

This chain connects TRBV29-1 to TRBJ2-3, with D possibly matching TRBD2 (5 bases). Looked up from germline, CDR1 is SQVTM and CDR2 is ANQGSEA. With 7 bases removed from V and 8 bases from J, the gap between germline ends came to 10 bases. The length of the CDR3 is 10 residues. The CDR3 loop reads CSGAEGTQYF. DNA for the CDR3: TGCAGCGGCGCCGAGGGTACGCAGTATTTT.

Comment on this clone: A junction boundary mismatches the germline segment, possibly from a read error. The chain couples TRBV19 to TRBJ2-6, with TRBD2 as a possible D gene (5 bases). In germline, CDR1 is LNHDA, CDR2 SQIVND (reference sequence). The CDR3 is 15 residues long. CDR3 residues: CASTRDRTGSNVLTF. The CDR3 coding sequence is TGTGCCAGTACTCGGGATCGCACTGGGTCCAACGTCCTGACTTTC.

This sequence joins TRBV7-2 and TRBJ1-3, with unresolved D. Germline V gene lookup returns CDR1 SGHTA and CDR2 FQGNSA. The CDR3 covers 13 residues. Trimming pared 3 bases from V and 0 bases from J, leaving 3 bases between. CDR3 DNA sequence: TGTGCCAGCAGCTTCATCTCTGGAAACACCATATATTTT. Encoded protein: CASSFISGNTIYF.

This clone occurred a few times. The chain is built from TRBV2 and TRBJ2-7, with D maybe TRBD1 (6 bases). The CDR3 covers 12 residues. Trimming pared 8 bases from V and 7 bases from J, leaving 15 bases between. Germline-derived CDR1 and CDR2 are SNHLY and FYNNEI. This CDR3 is CASLTTGTEQYF. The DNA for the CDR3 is TGTGCCAGCCTGACAACAGGGACAGAGCAGTACTTC.

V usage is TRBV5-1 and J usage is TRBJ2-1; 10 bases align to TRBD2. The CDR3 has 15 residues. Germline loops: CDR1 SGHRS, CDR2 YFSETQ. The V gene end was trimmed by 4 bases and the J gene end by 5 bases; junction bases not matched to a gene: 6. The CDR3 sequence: CASSVTSGKDNEQFF. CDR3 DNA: TGCGCCAGCAGCGTCACTAGCGGGAAGGACAATGAGCAGTTCTTC.

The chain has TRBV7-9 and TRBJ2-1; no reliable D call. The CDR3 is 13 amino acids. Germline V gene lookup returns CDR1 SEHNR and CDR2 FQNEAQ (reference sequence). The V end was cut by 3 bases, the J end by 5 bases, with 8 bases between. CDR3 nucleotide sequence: TGTGCCAGCAGCTTTTACCAGGACAATGAGCAGTTCTTC. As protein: CASSFYQDNEQFF.

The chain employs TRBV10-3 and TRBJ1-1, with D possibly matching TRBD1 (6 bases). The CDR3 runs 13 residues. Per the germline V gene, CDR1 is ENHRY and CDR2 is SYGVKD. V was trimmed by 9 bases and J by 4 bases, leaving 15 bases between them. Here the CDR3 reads CAIEGQGSTEAFF. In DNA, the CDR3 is TGTGCCATTGAGGGGCAGGGGAGCACTGAAGCTTTCTTT.

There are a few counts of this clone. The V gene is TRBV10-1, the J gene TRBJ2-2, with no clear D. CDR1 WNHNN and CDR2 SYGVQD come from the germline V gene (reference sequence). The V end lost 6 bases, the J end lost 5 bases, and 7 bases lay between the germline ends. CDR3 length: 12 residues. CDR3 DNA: TGCGCCAGCAGCGGGTTAACCGGGGAGCTGTTTTTT. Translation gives CASSGLTGELFF.

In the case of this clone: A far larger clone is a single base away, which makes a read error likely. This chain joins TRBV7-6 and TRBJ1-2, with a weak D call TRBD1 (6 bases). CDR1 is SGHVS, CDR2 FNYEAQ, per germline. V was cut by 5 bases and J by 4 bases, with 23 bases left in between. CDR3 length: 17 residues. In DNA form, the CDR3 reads TGTGCCAGCAGCCAAGATCTATTCAGGGGACACCCCTATGGCTACACCTTC. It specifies CASSQDLFRGHPYGYTF. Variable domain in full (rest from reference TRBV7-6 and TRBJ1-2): GAGVSQSPRYKVTKRGQDVALRCDPISGHVSLYWYRQALGQGPEFLTYFNYEAQQDKSGLPNDRFSAERPEGSISTLTIQRTEQRDSAMYRCASSQDLFRGHPYGYTFGSGTRLTVV.

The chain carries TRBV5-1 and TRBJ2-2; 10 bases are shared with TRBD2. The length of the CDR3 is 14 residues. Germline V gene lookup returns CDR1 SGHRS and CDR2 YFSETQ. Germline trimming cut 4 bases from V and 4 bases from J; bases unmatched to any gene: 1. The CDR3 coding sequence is TGCGCCAGCAGCCGACTAGCGGGCACCGGGGAGCTGTTTTTT. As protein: CASSRLAGTGELFF. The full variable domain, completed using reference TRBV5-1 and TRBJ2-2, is KAGVTQTPRYLIKTRGQQVTLSCSPISGHRSVSWYQQTPGQGLQFLFEYFSETQRNKGNFPGRFSGRQFSNSRSEMNVSTLELGDSALYLCASSRLAGTGELFFGEGSRLTVL.

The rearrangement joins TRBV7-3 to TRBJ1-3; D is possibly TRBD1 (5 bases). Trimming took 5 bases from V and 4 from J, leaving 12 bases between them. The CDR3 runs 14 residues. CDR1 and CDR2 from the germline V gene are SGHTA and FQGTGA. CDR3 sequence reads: CASSAGPTGNTIYF. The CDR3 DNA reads TGTGCCAGCAGCGCGGGACCGACGGGAAACACCATATATTTT.

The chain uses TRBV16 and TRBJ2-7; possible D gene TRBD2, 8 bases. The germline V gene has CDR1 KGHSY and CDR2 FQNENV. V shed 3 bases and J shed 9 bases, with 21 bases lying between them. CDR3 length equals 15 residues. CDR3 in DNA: TGTGCCAGCAGCCACGGGAGGGGACAGTCCCCAGGGCAGTACTTC. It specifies CASSHGRGQSPGQYF.

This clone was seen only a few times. CDR3 DNA: TGTGCCAGCAGCTTAGTAGCGCCCACCAATGAGCAGTTCTTC. This translates into CASSLVAPTNEQFF. The rearrangement uses TRBV11-2 and TRBJ2-1; the D gene is possibly TRBD2 (5 bases). V was cut by 1 base and J by 6 bases, with 10 bases left in between. The CDR3 length is 14 residues. Germline V gene lookup returns CDR1 SGHAT and CDR2 FQNNGV.

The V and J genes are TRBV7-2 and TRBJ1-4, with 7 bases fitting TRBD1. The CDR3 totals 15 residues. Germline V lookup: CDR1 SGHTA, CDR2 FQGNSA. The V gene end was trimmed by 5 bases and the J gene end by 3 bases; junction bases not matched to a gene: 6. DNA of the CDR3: TGTGCCAGCAGCACAAGGACAGGTCCTAATGAAAAACTGTTTTTT. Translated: CASSTRTGPNEKLFF. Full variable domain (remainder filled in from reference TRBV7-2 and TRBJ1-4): GAGVSQSPSNKVTEKGKDVELRCDPISGHTALYWYRQSLGQGLEFLIYFQGNSAPDKSGLPSDRFSAERTGGSVSTLTIQRTQQEDSAVYLCASSTRTGPNEKLFFGSGTQLSVL.

Written as DNA, the CDR3 is TGTGCCAGCCGCCGGGACAGGGGGCAGGGTGGCTACACCTTC. Protein: CASRRDRGQGGYTF. The V call is TRBV19, the J call TRBJ1-2; 12 positions agree with TRBD1. With 9 bases clipped from V and 7 bases from J, the junction kept 9 bases outside the gene matches. CDR3 length: 14 residues. Germline lookup yields CDR1 LNHDA and CDR2 SQIVND (reference sequence).

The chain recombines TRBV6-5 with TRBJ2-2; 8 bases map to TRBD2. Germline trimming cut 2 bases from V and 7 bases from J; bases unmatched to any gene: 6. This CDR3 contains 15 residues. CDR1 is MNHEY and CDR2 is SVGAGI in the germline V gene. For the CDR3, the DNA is TGTGCCAGCAGTTACCGGGAGGGAGTGGGCGGGGAGCTGTTTTTT. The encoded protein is CASSYREGVGGELFF.

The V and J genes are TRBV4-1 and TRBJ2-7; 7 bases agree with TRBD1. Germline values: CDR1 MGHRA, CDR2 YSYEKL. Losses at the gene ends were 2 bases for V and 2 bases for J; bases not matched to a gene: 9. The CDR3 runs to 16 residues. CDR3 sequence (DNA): TGCGCCAGCAGCCAATTTCCGACAGGGAATCCCTACGAGCAGTACTTC. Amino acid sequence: CASSQFPTGNPYEQYF.

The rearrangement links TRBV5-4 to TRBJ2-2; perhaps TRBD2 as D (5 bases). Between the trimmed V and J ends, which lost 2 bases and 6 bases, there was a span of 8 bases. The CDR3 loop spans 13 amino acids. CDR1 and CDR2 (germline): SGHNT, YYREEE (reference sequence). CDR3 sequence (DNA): TGTGCCAGCAGCTTTACGGGGTCCGGGGAGCTGTTTTTT. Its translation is CASSFTGSGELFF. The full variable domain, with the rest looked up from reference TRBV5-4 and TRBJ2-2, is ETGVTQSPTHLIKTRGQQVTLRCSSQSGHNTVSWYQQALGQGPQFIFQYYREEENGRGNFPPRFSGLQFPNYSSELNVNALELDDSALYLCASSFTGSGELFFGEGSRLTVL.